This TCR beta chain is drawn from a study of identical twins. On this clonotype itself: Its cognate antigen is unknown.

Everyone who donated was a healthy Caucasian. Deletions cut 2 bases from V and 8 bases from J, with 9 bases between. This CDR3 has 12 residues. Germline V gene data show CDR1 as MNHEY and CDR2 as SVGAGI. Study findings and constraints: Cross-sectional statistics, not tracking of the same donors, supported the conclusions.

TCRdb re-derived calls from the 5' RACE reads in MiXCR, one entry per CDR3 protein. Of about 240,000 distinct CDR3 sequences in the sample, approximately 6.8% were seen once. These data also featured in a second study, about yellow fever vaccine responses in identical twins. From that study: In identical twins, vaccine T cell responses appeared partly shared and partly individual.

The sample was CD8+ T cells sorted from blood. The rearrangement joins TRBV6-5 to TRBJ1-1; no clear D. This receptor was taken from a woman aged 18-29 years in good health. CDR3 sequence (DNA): TGTGCCAGCAGTTACAGGGAGGACGAAGCTTTCTTT. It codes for CASSYREDEAFF.